This T cell receptor (beta chain) was recorded in a study of blood T cell repertoires in COVID-19. Libraries were prepared by immunoSEQ multiplex PCR; TCRdb keeps only in-frame clonotypes and omits some of them. The table has about 360,000 clones, over 75% seen once. V lost 6 bases, J lost 8 bases, and 14 bases lay in between. The CDR3 has 13 amino acids. The V gene's germline CDR1 is LNHDA and CDR2 SQIVND (reference sequence). Source material: PBMCs or T cells enriched from blood (not recorded which). The chain carries TRBV19 and TRBJ2-1; possibly TRBD2 for D (5 bases). The clonotype originates from a man in his forties in a cohort exposed to, infected with or recovered from COVID-19 (not recorded which). The CDR3 region is CASSLWGVDEQFF. In nucleotides, the CDR3 is TGTGCCAGTAGCCTATGGGGAGTCGATGAGCAGTTCTTC.